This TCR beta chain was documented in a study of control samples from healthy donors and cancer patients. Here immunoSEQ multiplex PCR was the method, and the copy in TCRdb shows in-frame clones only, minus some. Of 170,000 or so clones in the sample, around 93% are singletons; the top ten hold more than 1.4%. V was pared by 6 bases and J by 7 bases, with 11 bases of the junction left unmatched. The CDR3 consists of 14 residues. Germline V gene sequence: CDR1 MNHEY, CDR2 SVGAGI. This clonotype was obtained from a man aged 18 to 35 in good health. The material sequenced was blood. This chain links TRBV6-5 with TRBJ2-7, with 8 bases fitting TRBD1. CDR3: CASSSRTGTWEQYF. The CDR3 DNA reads TGTGCCAGCAGCTCACGGACAGGGACGTGGGAGCAGTACTTC.